This T cell receptor beta chain was retrieved from a study of PD-1 and CTLA-4 blockade in melanoma. The data were produced by immunoSEQ multiplex PCR, yet TCRdb's version contains in-frame clones alone and is incomplete. The data hold some 29,000 clones, with about 89% observed a single time. The germline gives CDR1 MNHEY, CDR2 SMNVEV (reference sequence). Trimming cost V 0 bases and J 3 bases, with 16 bases left between them. The CDR3 consists of 17 residues. This clonotype was obtained from a human donor with melanoma. Sequenced material: CD8+ T cells from peripheral blood, taken before anti-PD-1 treatment. The chain employs TRBV27 and TRBJ2-3; a weak D match, TRBD2 (6 bases). For the CDR3, the DNA is TGTGCCAGCAGTTTATCTATATCGCTAGCGAGTACAGATACGCAGTATTTT. This encodes CASSLSISLASTDTQYF.